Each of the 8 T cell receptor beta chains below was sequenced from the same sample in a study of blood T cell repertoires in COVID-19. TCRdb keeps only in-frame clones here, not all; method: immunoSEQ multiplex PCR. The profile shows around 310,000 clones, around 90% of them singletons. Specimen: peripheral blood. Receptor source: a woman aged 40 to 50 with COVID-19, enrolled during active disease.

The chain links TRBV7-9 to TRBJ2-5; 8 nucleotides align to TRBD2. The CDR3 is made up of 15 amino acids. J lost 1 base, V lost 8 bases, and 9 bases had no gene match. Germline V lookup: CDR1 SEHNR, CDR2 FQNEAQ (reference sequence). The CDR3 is CASQRLAGTQETQYF. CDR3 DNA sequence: TGTGCCAGCCAAAGGTTAGCGGGAACCCAAGAGACCCAGTACTTC.

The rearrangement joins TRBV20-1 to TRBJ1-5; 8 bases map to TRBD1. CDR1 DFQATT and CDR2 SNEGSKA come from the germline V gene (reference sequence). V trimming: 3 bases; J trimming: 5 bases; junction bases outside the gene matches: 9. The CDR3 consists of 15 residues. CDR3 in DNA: TGCAGTGCTAGTTCCCGGGACAGGTCGGATCAGCCCCAGCATTTT. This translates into CSASSRDRSDQPQHF.

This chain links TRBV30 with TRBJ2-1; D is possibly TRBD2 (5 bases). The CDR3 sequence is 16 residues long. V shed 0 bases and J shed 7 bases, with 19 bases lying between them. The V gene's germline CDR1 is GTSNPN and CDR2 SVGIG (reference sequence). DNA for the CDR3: TGTGCCTGGAGTGTGGGAGTCCCGACTTTGGATAATGAGCAGTTCTTC. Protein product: CAWSVGVPTLDNEQFF.

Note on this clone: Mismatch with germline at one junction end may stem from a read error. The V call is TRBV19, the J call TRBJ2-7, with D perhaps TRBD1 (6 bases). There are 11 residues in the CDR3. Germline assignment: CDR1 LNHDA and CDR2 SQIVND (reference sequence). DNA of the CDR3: TGTGCCAGTGGTCCGACAGGTCCTTTGCACTTC. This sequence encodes CASGPTGPLHF. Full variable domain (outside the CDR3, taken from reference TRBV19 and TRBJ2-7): DGGITQSPKYLFRKEGQNVTLSCEQNLNHDAMYWYRQDPGQGLRLIYYSQIVNDFQKGDIAEGYSVSREKKESFPLTVTSAQKNPTAFYLCASGPTGPLHFGPGTRLTVT.

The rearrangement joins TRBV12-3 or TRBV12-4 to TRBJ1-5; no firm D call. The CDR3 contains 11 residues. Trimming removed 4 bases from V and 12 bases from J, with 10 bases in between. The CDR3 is CASSYRENQHF. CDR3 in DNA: TGTGCCAGCAGTTACCGGGAAAACCAGCATTTT.

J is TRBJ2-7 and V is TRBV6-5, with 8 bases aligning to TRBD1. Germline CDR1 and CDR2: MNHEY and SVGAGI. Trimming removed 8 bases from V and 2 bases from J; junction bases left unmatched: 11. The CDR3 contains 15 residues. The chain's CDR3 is CASSDRGLPPYEQYF. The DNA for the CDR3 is TGTGCCAGCTCAGACAGGGGACTCCCACCCTACGAGCAGTACTTC.

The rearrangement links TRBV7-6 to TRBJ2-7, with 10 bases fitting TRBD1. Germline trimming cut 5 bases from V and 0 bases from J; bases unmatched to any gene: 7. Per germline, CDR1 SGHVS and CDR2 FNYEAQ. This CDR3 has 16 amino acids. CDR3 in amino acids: CASSIETGGGSYEQYF. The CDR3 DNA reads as TGTGCCAGCAGCATAGAGACAGGGGGCGGCTCCTACGAGCAGTACTTC. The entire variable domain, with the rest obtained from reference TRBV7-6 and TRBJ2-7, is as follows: GAGVSQSPRYKVTKRGQDVALRCDPISGHVSLYWYRQALGQGPEFLTYFNYEAQQDKSGLPNDRFSAERPEGSISTLTIQRTEQRDSAMYRCASSIETGGGSYEQYFGPGTRLTVT.

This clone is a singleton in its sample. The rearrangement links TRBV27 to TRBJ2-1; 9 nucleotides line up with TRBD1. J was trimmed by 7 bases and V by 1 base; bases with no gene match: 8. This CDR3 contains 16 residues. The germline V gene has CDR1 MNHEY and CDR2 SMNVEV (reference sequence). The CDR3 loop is CASSLLWDRARNEQFF. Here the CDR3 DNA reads TGTGCCAGCAGTTTATTATGGGACAGGGCCCGGAATGAGCAGTTCTTC.